The source of this T cell receptor (beta chain) is a study of blood T cell repertoires in COVID-19. Overall study: The study drew acute and convalescent COVID-19 samples from the United States, Italy and Spain. Sources were T cells, B-cell-depleted T cells, or PBMCs; the material itself was cDNA or gDNA.

Seattle's cohort entered during active infection and was followed longitudinally. In the authors' workflow: Quantification of nucleated cells was approximated via reference gene primer amplification. Profiling relied on immunoSEQ multiplex PCR, and the TCRdb table lists in-frame clones only, not all of them. V and J calls and clone size are those listed in that table; D and trimming were worked out from the DNA. Counted here are around 150,000 clones, approximately 92% occurring once; the ten biggest clones make up about 4.8%. Sequencing was done on a sample of peripheral blood. The receptor was derived from a man aged 25 to 40 with COVID-19, enrolled during active disease.

In DNA form, the CDR3 reads TGTGCCAGCACCTTCCCCCAGAGACAGCTATATGGCTACACCTTC. This encodes CASTFPQRQLYGYTF. The chain carries TRBV28 and TRBJ1-2; a possible D gene is TRBD1 (5 bases). Trimming removed 7 bases from V and 5 bases from J, with 20 bases in between. The CDR3 spans 15 residues. In germline, CDR1 is MDHEN, CDR2 SYDVKM.